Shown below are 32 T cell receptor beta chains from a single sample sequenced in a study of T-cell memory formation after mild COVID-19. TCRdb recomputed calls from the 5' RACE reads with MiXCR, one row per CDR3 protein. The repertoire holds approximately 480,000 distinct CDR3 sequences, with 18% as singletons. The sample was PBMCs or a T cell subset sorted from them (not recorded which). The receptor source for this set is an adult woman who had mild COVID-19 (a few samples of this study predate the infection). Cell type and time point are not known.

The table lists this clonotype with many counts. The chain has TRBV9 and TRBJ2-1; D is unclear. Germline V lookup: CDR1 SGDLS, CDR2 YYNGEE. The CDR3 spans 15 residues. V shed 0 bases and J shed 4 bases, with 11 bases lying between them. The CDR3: CASSVGSVIYNEQFF. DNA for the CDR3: TGTGCCAGCAGCGTAGGCTCGGTGATTTACAATGAGCAGTTCTTC.

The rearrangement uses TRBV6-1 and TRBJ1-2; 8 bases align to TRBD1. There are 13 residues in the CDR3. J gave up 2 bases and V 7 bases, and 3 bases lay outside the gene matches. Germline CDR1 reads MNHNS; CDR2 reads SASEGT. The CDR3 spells CASTGGRNYGYTF. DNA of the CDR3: TGTGCCAGCACAGGGGGCAGAAACTATGGCTACACCTTC.

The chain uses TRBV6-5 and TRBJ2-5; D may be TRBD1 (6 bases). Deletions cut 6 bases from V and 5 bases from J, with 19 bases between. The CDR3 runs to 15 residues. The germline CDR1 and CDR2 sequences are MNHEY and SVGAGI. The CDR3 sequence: CASSHRDSVEETQYF. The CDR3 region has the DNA TGTGCCAGCAGCCACAGGGATAGCGTTGAGGAGACCCAGTACTTC.

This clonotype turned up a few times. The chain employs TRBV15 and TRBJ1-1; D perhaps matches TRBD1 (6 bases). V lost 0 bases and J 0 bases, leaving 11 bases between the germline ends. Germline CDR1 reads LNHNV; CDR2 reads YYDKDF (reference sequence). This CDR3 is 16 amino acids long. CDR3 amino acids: CATSRDWTAMNTEAFF. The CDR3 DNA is TGTGCCACCAGCAGAGATTGGACAGCCATGAACACTGAAGCTTTCTTT.

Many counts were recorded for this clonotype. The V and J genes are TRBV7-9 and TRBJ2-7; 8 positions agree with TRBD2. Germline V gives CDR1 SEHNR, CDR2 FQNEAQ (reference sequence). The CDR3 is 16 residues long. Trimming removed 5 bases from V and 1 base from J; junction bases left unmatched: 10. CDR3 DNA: TGTGCCAGCAGCCCCAATGGGGGACTAGAATCCTACGAGCAGTACTTC. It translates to CASSPNGGLESYEQYF. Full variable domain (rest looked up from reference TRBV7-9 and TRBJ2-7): DTGVSQNPRHKITKRGQNVTFRCDPISEHNRLYWYRQTLGQGPEFLTYFQNEAQLEKSRLLSDRFSAERPKGSFSTLEIQRTEQGDSAMYLCASSPNGGLESYEQYFGPGTRLTVT.

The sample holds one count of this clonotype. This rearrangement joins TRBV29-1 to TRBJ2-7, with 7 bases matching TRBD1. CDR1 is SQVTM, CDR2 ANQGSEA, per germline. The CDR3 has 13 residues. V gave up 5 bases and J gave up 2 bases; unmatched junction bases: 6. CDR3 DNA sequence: TGCAGCGTTCGGACAGGCCTAACCTACGAGCAGTACTTC. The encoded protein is CSVRTGLTYEQYF.

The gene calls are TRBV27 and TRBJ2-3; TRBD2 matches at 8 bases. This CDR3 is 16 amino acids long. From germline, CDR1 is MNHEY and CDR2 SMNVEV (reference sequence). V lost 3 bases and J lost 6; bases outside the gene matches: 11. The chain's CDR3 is CASSLFSGSGQDTQYF. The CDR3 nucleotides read TGTGCCAGCAGTTTGTTCAGCGGGAGTGGGCAGGATACGCAGTATTTT.

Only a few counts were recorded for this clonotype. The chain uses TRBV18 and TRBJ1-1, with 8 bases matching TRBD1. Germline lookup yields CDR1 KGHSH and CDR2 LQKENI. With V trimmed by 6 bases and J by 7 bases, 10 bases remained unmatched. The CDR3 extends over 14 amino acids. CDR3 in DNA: TGTGCCAGCTCTCCGGGGACAGGAGGTTATGAAGCTTTCTTT. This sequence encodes CASSPGTGGYEAFF.

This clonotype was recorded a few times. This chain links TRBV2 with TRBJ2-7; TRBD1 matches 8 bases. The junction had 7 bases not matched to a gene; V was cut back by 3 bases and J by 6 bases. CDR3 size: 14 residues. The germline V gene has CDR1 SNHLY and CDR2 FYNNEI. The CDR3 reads CASSDGQGASEQYF. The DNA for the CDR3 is TGTGCCAGCAGTGATGGGCAGGGGGCGTCCGAGCAGTACTTC.

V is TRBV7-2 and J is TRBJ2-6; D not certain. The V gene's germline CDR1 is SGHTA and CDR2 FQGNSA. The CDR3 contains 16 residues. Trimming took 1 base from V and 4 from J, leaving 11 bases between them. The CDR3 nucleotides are TGTGCCAGCAGCTTAGGGGTGAGGTACGGGGCCAACGTCCTGACTTTC. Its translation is CASSLGVRYGANVLTF.

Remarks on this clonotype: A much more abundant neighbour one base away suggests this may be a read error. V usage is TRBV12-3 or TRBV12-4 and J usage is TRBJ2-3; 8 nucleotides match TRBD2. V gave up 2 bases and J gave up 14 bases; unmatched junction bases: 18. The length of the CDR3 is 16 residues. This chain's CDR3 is CASSLSGGLYFQSVYF. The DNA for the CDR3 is TGTGCCAGCAGTTTATCGGGGGGGCTTTACTTTCAAAGCGTGTATTTT.

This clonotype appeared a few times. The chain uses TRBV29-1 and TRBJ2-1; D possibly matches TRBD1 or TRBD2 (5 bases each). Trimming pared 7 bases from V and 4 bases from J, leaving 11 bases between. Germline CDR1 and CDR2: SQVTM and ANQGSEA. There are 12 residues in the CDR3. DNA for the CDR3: TGCAGCGCAGGGACCTTTTACAATGAGCAGTTCTTC. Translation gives CSAGTFYNEQFF.

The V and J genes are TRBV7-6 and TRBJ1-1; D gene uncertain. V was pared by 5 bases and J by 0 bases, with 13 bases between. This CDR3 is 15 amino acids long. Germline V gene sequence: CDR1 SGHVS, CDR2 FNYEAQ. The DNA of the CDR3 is TGTGCCAGCAGCCAGAGGTACGCAGTGAACACTGAAGCTTTCTTT. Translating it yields CASSQRYAVNTEAFF.

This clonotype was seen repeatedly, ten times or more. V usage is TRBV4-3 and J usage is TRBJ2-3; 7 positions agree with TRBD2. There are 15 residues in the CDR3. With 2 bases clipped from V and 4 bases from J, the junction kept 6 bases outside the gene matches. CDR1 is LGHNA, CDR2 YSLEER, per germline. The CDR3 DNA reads TGCGCCAGCAGCCAACTAGCGGAGGAGGCAGATACGCAGTATTTT. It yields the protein CASSQLAEEADTQYF.

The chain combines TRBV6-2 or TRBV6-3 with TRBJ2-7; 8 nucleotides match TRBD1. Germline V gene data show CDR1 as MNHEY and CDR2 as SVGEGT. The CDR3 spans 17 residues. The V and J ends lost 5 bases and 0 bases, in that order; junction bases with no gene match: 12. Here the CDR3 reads CASSGIPRDRSSYEQYF. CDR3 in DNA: TGTGCCAGCAGTGGCATACCCCGGGACAGGAGCTCCTACGAGCAGTACTTC.

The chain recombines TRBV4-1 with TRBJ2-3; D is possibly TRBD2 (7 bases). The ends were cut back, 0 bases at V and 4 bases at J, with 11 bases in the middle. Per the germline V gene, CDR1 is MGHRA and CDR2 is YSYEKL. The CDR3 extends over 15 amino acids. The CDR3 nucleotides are TGCGCCAGCAGCCAAGAGTCGGGGGGCCCAGATACGCAGTATTTT. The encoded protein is CASSQESGGPDTQYF.

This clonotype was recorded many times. CDR3 nucleotides: TGTGCCAGCAGCTTACTCGGGACAGGGATGGGCGAGCAGTACTTC. Translation: CASSLLGTGMGEQYF. The chain joins TRBV7-8 to TRBJ2-7; TRBD1 aligns across 9 bases. The V gene's germline CDR1 is SGHVS and CDR2 FQNEAQ. The trim removed 2 bases at V and 6 bases at J, leaving 8 bases unmatched. This CDR3 has 15 amino acids.

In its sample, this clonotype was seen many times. The CDR3 bases are TGTGCCAGCAGTTCGACTAGCTACAATGAGCAGTTCTTC. Encoded protein: CASSSTSYNEQFF. The chain links TRBV6-1 to TRBJ2-1; D might be TRBD2 (6 bases). This CDR3 region has 13 residues. The V and J ends lost 5 bases and 3 bases respectively, with 8 bases between them. Germline V gives CDR1 MNHNS, CDR2 SASEGT.

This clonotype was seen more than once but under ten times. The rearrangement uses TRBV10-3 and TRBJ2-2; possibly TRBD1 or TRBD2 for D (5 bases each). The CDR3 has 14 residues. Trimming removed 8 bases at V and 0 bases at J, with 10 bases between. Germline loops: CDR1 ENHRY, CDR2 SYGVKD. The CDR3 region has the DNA TGTGCCATCGCTGGGGGAACGAACACCGGGGAGCTGTTTTTT. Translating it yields CAIAGGTNTGELFF.

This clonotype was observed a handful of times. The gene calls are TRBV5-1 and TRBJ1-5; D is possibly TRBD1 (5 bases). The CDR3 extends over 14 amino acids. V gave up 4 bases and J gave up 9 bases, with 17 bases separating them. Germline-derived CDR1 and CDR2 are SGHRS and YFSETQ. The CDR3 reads CASSPRQGQGPQHF. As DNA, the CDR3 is TGCGCCAGCAGCCCTCGTCAAGGGCAGGGGCCCCAGCATTTT.

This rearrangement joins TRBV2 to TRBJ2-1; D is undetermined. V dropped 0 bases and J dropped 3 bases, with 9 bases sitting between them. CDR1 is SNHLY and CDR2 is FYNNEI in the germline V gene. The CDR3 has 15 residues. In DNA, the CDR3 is TGTGCCAGCAGTGAAGCCGGCAGAAACTACAATGAGCAGTTCTTC. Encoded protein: CASSEAGRNYNEQFF.

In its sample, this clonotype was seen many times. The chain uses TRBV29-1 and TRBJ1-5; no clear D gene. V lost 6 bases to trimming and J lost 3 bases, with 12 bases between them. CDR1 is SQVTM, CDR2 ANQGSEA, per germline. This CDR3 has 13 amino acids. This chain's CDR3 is CSVHDGHNQPQHF. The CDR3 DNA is TGCAGCGTCCATGACGGTCACAATCAGCCCCAGCATTTT.

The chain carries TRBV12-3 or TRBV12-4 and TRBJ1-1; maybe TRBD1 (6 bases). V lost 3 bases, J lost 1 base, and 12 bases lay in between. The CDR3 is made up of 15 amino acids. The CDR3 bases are TGTGCCAGCAGTTTCGGGGGGGGCGGGAACACTGAAGCTTTCTTT. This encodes CASSFGGGGNTEAFF.

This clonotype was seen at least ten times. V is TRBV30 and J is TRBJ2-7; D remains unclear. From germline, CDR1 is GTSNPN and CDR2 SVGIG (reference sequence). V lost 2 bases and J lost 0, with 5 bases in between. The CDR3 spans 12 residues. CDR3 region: CAWSNPSYEQYF. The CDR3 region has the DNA TGTGCCTGGAGTAACCCCTCCTACGAGCAGTACTTC.

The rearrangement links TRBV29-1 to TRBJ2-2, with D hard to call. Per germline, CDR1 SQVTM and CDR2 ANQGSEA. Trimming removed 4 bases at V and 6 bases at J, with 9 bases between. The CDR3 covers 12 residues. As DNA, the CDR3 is TGCAGCGTTGGCCTCCTAGCCGGGGAGCTGTTTTTT. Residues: CSVGLLAGELFF.

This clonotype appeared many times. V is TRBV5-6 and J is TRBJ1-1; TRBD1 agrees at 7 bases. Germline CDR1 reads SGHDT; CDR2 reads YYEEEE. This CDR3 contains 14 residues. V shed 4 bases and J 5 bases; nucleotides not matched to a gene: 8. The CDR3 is CASSPRQGSTEAFF. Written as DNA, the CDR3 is TGTGCCAGCAGCCCGAGACAGGGTAGTACTGAAGCTTTCTTT.

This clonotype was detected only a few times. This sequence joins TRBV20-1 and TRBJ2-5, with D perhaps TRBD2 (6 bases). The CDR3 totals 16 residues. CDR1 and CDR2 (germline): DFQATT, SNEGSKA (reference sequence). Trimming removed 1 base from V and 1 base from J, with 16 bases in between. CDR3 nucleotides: TGCAGTGCTAGAGGGGGACTTACGCTCCTCCAAGAGACCCAGTACTTC. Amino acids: CSARGGLTLLQETQYF.

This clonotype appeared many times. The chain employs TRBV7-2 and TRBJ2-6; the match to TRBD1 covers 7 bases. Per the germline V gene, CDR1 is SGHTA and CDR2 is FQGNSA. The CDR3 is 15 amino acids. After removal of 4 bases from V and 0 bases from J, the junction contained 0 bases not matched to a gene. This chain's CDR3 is CASSSGGSGANVLTF. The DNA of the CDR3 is TGTGCCAGCAGCTCAGGGGGCTCTGGGGCCAACGTCCTGACTTTC.

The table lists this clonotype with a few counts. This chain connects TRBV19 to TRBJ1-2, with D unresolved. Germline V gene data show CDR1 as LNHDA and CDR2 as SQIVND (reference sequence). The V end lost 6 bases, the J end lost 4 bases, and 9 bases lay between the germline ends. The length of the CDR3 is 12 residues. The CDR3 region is CASRGGLYGYTF. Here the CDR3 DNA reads TGTGCCAGTAGGGGAGGCCTCTATGGCTACACCTTC.

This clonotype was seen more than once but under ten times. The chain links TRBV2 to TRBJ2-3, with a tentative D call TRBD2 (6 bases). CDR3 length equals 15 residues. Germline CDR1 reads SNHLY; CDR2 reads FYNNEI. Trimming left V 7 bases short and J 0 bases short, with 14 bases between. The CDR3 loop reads CASKGPRGSTDTQYF. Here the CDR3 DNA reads TGTGCCAGCAAAGGTCCTCGGGGGAGCACAGATACGCAGTATTTT.

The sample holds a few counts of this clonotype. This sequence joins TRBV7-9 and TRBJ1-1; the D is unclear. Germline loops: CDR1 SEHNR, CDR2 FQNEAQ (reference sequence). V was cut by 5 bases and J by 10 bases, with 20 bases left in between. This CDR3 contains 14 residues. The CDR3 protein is CASSPPGLHSVAFF. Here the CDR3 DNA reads TGTGCCAGCAGCCCCCCGGGCCTTCACTCAGTAGCTTTCTTT.

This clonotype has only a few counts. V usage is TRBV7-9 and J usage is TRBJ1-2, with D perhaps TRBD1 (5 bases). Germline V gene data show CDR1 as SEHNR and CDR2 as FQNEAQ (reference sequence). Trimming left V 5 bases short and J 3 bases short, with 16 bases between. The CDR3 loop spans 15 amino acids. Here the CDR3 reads CASSPSGGSDYGYTF. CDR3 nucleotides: TGTGCCAGCAGCCCGAGCGGGGGAAGTGACTATGGCTACACCTTC.